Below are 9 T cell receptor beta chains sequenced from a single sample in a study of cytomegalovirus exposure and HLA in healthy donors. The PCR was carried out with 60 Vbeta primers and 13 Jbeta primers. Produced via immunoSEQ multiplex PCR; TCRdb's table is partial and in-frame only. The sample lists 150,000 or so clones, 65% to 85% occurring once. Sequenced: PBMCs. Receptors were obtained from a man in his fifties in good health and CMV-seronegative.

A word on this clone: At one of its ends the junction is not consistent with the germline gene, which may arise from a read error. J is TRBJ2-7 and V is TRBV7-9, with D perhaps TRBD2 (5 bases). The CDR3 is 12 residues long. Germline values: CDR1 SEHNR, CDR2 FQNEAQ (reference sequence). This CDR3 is CSSSLLEVEQYF. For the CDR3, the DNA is TGTTCCAGCAGCTTACTAGAGGTCGAGCAGTACTTC.

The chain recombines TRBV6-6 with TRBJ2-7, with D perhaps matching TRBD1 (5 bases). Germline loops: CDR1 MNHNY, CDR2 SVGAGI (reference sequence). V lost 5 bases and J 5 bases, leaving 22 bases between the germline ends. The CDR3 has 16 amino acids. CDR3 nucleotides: TGTGCCAGCAGTCCCGACAGTTCTCTCCAACCCAACGAGCAGTACTTC. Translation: CASSPDSSLQPNEQYF.

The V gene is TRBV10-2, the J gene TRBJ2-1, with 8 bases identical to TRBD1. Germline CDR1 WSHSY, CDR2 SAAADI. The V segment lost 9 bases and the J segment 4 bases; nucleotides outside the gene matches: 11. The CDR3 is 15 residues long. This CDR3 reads CASLKRQGPYNEQFF. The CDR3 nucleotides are TGCGCCAGTCTCAAGAGACAGGGGCCATACAATGAGCAGTTCTTC.

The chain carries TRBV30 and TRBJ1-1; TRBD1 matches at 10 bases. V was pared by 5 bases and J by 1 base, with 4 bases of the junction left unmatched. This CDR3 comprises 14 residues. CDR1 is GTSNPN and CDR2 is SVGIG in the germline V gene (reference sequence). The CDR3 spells CAWGDRGRNTEAFF. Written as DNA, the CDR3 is TGTGCCTGGGGGGACAGGGGAAGGAACACTGAAGCTTTCTTT. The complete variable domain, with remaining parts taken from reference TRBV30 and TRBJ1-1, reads SQTIHQWPATLVQPVGSPLSLECTVEGTSNPNLYWYRQAAGRGLQLLFYSVGIGQISSEVPQNLSASRPQDRQFILSSKKLLLSDSGFYLCAWGDRGRNTEAFFGQGTRLTVV.

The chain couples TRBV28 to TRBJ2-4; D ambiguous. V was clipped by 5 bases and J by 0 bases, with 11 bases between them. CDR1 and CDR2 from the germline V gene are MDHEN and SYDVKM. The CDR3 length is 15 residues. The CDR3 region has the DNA TGTGCCAGCAGTAACATCGCCCTAGCCAAAAACATTCAGTACTTC. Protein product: CASSNIALAKNIQYF.

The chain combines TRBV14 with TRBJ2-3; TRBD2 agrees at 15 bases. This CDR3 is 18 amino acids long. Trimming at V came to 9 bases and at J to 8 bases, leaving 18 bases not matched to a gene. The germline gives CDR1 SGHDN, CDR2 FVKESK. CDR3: CARSPVGLAGGGCGTQYF. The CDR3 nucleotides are TGTGCCAGATCGCCAGTAGGACTAGCGGGAGGGGGGTGTGGTACGCAGTATTTT.

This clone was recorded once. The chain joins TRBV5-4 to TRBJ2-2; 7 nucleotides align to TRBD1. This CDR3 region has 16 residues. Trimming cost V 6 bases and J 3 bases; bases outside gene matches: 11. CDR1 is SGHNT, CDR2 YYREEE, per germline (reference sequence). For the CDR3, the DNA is TGTGCCAGCAAGGGGAGCCGGGACAGAGACACCGGGGAGCTGTTTTTT. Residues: CASKGSRDRDTGELFF.

CDR3 DNA: TGTGCCAGCAGCATACAGAGCTCTGGAAACACCATATATTTT. Its protein is CASSIQSSGNTIYF. This chain connects TRBV7-9 to TRBJ1-3, with D uncertain. Trimming cost V 5 bases and J 0 bases, with 8 bases left between them. The CDR3 is made up of 14 amino acids. Looked up from germline, CDR1 is SEHNR and CDR2 is FQNEAQ (reference sequence).

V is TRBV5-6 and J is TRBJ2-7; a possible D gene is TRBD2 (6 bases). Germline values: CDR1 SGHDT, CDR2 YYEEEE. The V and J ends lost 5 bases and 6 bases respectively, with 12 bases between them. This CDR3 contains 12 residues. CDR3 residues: CASSWGVTEQYF. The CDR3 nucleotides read TGTGCCAGCAGTTGGGGGGTTACCGAGCAGTACTTC.